The 3 T cell receptor beta chains presented below share a single source sample, sequenced in a study of T cells in Graves' hyperthyroidism and ophthalmopathy (dated by TCRdb to the late 2010s). Receptor amplification or capture employed multiplex PCR. Sequencing instrument: Illumina HiSeq 2000. The TCR beta CDR3 regions were amplified from RNA transcripts. For the first round of RT-PCR on the TCR CDR3, the HTBI primer set was used together with the Qiagen OneStep RT-PCR kit. The public reads were run again by TCRdb, first through fastp at Q25 and then through MiXCR, and only productive beta chains were kept. Every entry covers one CDR3 protein and lists the most common genes and DNA from its rows. Present in this sample are hundreds of thousands of distinct CDR3 sequences, more than 15% of which were seen just once. Of the sample, around 55% falls within the top ten clones. The sequencing input was blood. Receptors were obtained from a woman aged 55-70 years with Graves' ophthalmopathy.

The V gene is TRBV19, the J gene TRBJ2-5; 7 bases agree with TRBD1. V was pared by 4 bases and J by 5 bases, with 7 bases of the junction left unmatched. From germline, CDR1 is LNHDA and CDR2 SQIVND (reference sequence). There are 14 residues in the CDR3. CDR3 DNA: TGTGCCAGTAGTACTCTCAGGGGGATGGAGACCCAGTACTTC. It is translated as CASSTLRGMETQYF.

The chain joins TRBV29-1 to TRBJ2-3; a possible D gene is TRBD2 (5 bases). The CDR3 contains 15 residues. Deletions cut 5 bases from V and 6 bases from J, with 21 bases between. Per the germline V gene, CDR1 is SQVTM and CDR2 is ANQGSEA. The CDR3 loop reads CSVRGNNDARDTQYF. The DNA for the CDR3 is TGCAGCGTTCGAGGGAATAATGACGCAAGGGATACGCAGTATTTT.

As for this clonotype: A junction end diverges from the germline sequence, so it may reflect a read error. V is TRBV28 and J is TRBJ2-7; D not resolved. CDR3 length: 13 amino acids. Germline CDR1 is MDHEN and CDR2 is SYDVKM. The CDR3 bases are TGTGTCAGCAGTCCCCTCTCGTCTTACGAGCAGTACTTC. Its protein is CVSSPLSSYEQYF.